The entry below gives a single T cell receptor (beta chain) sequence along with its context. The sample belongs to a study of blood T cell repertoires in COVID-19. Study details: Acute and convalescent COVID-19 specimens originated in the United States, Italy and Spain. PBMCs, B-cell-depleted T cells, or T cells were the source of the cDNA or gDNA that made up the material.

The V end was cut by 6 bases, the J end by 10 bases, with 18 bases between. This CDR3 has 13 residues. Germline CDR1 and CDR2: KGHSH and LQKENI. As processed by the authors: It was from reference gene primer amplification that nucleated cell counts were estimated. The table came from immunoSEQ multiplex PCR; TCRdb's copy has only in-frame clones and leaves some out. The DNA was the basis for D and trimming; V, J and clone size are from that table. The sample yields more than 95,000 clones, about nine tenths seen once. Sequenced input: peripheral blood. V usage is TRBV18 and J usage is TRBJ1-1; D is perhaps TRBD1 (5 bases). The sequence was collected from a man in his sixties with acute or convalescent COVID-19. The CDR3: CASSTEESGGAFF. The CDR3 coding sequence is TGTGCCAGCTCCACTGAGGAATCGGGGGGAGCTTTCTTT.